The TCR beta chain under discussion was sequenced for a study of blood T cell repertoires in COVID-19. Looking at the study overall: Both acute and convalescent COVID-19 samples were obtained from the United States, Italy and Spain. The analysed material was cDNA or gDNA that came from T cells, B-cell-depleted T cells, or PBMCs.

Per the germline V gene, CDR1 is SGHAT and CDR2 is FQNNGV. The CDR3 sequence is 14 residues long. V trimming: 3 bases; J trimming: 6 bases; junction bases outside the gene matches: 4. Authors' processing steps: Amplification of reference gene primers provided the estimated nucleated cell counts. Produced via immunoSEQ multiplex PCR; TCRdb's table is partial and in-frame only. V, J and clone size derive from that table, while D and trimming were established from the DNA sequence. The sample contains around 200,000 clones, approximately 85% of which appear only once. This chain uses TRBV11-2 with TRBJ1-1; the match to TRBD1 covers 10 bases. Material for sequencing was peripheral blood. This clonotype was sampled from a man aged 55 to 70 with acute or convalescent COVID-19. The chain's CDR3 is CASSFRDRGSEAFF. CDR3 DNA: TGTGCCAGCAGCTTCCGGGACAGGGGCTCTGAAGCTTTCTTT.